The clone carrying this T cell receptor (beta chain) was detected ten times or more. TRAV- and TRBV-specific primers primed first-strand cDNA, covering alpha and beta chains. Amplification, which lasted around 18 PCR cycles, used a constant-region primer and V-primer adapter to amplify TCRs. One entry per CDR3 protein results from TCRdb running MiXCR on the reads. Here the sample spans tens of thousands of distinct CDR3 sequences, around a fifth being singletons. Germline V gene sequence: CDR1 MNHEY, CDR2 SVGEGT. CDR3 size: 15 residues. Trimming stripped 3 bases from V and 0 bases from J, with 11 bases between. This sample stems from a study of low-dose radiotherapy and immunotherapy resistance in tumors. Study in general: Patients took aspirin 300 mg by mouth once daily. This continued for four cycles, starting on cycle 1 day 1.

Time point here: after trial treatment. Treatment indicated: LDRT plus nivolumab, ipilimumab, low-dose cyclophosphamide and aspirin (RACIN trial). The donors' regimen was nivolumab, ipilimumab, aspirin, low-dose cyclophosphamide and low-dose radiotherapy. This rearrangement joins TRBV6-2 or TRBV6-3 to TRBJ1-1; weak D call: TRBD1 (6 bases). The material was PBMCs, obtained after low-dose radiotherapy plus immunotherapy. This TCR was recovered from a female donor with ovarian cancer. The CDR3 spells CASSYDRPMNTEAFF. DNA for the CDR3: TGTGCCAGCAGTTATGACAGGCCTATGAACACTGAAGCTTTCTTT.